The 25 T cell receptor beta chains listed next were all sequenced from one sample in a study of shared clonotypes between healthy human individuals. Assay used: immunoSEQ multiplex PCR; TCRdb lists only in-frame clones, some missing. The sample gives over 400,000 clones, roughly 95% of which show up once; 0.055% to 0.075% is in the top ten. The sample consisted of naive CD4+ T cells sorted from blood. The subset denotes: CD45RA+ positively selected. All receptors derive from a woman aged 25 to 39 in good health.

The V gene is TRBV5-6, the J gene TRBJ2-3; unclear D gene. CDR1 is SGHDT and CDR2 is YYEEEE in the germline V gene. The V gene lost 4 bases and the J gene lost 1 base, with 7 bases spanning the gap. The CDR3 is 13 residues long. CDR3 region: CASSKTGTDTQYF. The CDR3 region has the DNA TGTGCCAGCAGCAAAACAGGCACAGATACGCAGTATTTT.

This chain links TRBV7-3 with TRBJ2-1; D unclear. V was trimmed by 0 bases and J by 3 bases, leaving 9 bases between them. This CDR3 is 15 amino acids long. In germline, CDR1 is SGHTA, CDR2 FQGTGA. The CDR3 bases are TGTGCCAGCAGCTTAACGTCGGCTAGCTACAATGAGCAGTTCTTC. Translation gives CASSLTSASYNEQFF.

J is TRBJ2-1 and V is TRBV18; 9 nucleotides line up with TRBD2. This CDR3 has 14 residues. J lost 10 bases, V lost 1 base, and 5 bases had no gene match. Germline CDR1 and CDR2: KGHSH and LQKENI. The CDR3: CASSPRSGRGEQFF. CDR3 DNA sequence: TGTGCCAGCTCACCACGTAGCGGGAGAGGAGAGCAGTTCTTC. Full variable domain (remainder filled in from reference TRBV18 and TRBJ2-1): NAGVMQNPRHLVRRRGQEARLRCSPMKGHSHVYWYRQLPEEGLKFMVYLQKENIIDESGMPKERFSAEFPKEGPSILRIQQVVRGDSAAYFCASSPRSGRGEQFFGPGTRLTVL.

The chain uses TRBV28 and TRBJ1-2; maybe TRBD1 (6 bases). Germline CDR1 and CDR2: MDHEN and SYDVKM. CDR3 length: 14 residues. The germline V and J ends were trimmed by 4 bases and 4 bases, with 13 bases remaining between them. CDR3 DNA sequence: TGTGCCAGCAGTTGGGACACGGGGACCTATGGCTACACCTTC. It codes for CASSWDTGTYGYTF.

The V and J genes are TRBV6-1 and TRBJ2-7, with D perhaps being TRBD1 or TRBD2 (6 bases each). The CDR3 length is 14 residues. The V and J ends lost 8 bases and 0 bases respectively, with 14 bases between them. Germline V gene lookup returns CDR1 MNHNS and CDR2 SASEGT. The CDR3 is CASDRGASSYEQYF. The CDR3 DNA follows: TGTGCCAGCGATAGGGGGGCCTCCTCCTACGAGCAGTACTTC.

The J gene is TRBJ2-1, the V gene TRBV2, with 9 bases lining up with TRBD2. The CDR3 length is 15 residues. Losses at the gene ends were 2 bases for V and 5 bases for J; bases not matched to a gene: 4. In germline, CDR1 is SNHLY, CDR2 FYNNEI. The CDR3 region has the DNA TGTGCCAGCAGTGAATGGCGGGAGGGCCACAATGAGCAGTTCTTC. Translated: CASSEWREGHNEQFF.

V and J are TRBV27 and TRBJ1-3, with TRBD1 matching over 7 bases. The CDR3 covers 13 residues. The J segment lost 2 bases and the V segment lost 5 bases, leaving 0 bases of the junction unmatched. CDR1 MNHEY and CDR2 SMNVEV come from the germline V gene (reference sequence). The CDR3 nucleotides are TGTGCCAGCAGTGACAGGGCTGGAAACACCATATATTTT. This gives the protein CASSDRAGNTIYF.

The chain recombines TRBV28 with TRBJ1-2, with a tentative D call TRBD1 (5 bases). The CDR3 runs to 15 residues. With 1 base removed from V and 2 bases from J, the gap between germline ends came to 11 bases. Germline assignment: CDR1 MDHEN and CDR2 SYDVKM. The CDR3 sequence is CASSLSQAQNYGYTF. The CDR3 nucleotides read TGTGCCAGCAGTTTATCACAGGCGCAGAACTATGGCTACACCTTC.

The V and J genes are TRBV5-8 and TRBJ1-5; 12 bases are shared with TRBD1. CDR1 is SGHTS and CDR2 is YDEGEE in the germline V gene. The CDR3 has 17 residues. J was trimmed by 7 bases and V by 1 base; bases with no gene match: 9. The CDR3 reads CASSLSPGQGAWQPQHF. For the CDR3, the DNA is TGTGCCAGCAGCTTGTCCCCGGGACAGGGGGCTTGGCAGCCCCAGCATTTT.

The gene calls are TRBV5-4 and TRBJ2-7; D remains ambiguous. Trimming cost V 2 bases and J 2 bases, with 8 bases left between them. The germline V gene has CDR1 SGHNT and CDR2 YYREEE (reference sequence). This CDR3 comprises 13 residues. The CDR3 bases are TGTGCCAGCAGCTTTAAGGGAACCTACGAGCAGTACTTC. Protein sequence: CASSFKGTYEQYF.

The table lists this clone with a count of one. At one boundary the junction diverges from the germline segment, which might be a read error. The chain carries TRBV2 and TRBJ1-1; D is possibly TRBD1 (6 bases). CDR1 and CDR2 from the germline V gene are SNHLY and FYNNEI. This CDR3 is built from 12 residues. The CDR3 reads CASSEGGIEAFF. DNA for the CDR3: TGTGCCAGCAGCGAAGGGGGGATTGAAGCTTTCTTT. The whole variable domain, remainder taken from reference TRBV2 and TRBJ1-1, is EPEVTQTPSHQVTQMGQEVILRCVPISNHLYFYWYRQILGQKVEFLVSFYNNEISEKSEIFDDQFSVERPDGSNFTLKIRSTKLEDSAMYFCASSEGGIEAFFGQGTRLTVV.

The gene calls are TRBV5-4 and TRBJ2-3; TRBD2 matches at 14 bases. CDR1 and CDR2 (germline): SGHNT, YYREEE (reference sequence). Trimming removed 3 bases from V and 0 bases from J; junction bases left unmatched: 3. CDR3 size: 17 residues. The CDR3 protein is CASSSRLAGGSTDTQYF. The CDR3 DNA is TGTGCCAGCAGCTCGCGACTAGCGGGGGGGAGCACAGATACGCAGTATTTT.

V is TRBV18 and J is TRBJ2-3, with 11 bases that match TRBD1. Germline values: CDR1 KGHSH, CDR2 LQKENI. The V gene end was trimmed by 3 bases and the J gene end by 5 bases; junction bases not matched to a gene: 4. This CDR3 region has 15 residues. In DNA, the CDR3 is TGTGCCAGCTCACCTGGGACAGGGGGTGGAGATACGCAGTATTTT. Translating gives CASSPGTGGGDTQYF. Using reference TRBV18 and TRBJ2-3 for the parts outside the CDR3, the full variable domain is NAGVMQNPRHLVRRRGQEARLRCSPMKGHSHVYWYRQLPEEGLKFMVYLQKENIIDESGMPKERFSAEFPKEGPSILRIQQVVRGDSAAYFCASSPGTGGGDTQYFGPGTRLTVL.

The V call is TRBV5-1, the J call TRBJ1-4; perhaps TRBD1 as D (6 bases). The CDR3 runs to 13 residues. The ends were cut back, 4 bases at V and 6 bases at J, with 10 bases in the middle. Per the germline V gene, CDR1 is SGHRS and CDR2 is YFSETQ. This CDR3 reads CASSGGGDEKLFF. The CDR3, as DNA: TGCGCCAGCAGCGGCGGGGGCGATGAAAAACTGTTTTTT.

The V gene is TRBV4-2, the J gene TRBJ2-5; 12 bases map to TRBD1. CDR1 is LGHNA, CDR2 YNFKEQ, per germline. J was trimmed by 2 bases and V by 3 bases; bases with no gene match: 22. This CDR3 region has 22 residues. CDR3 loop: CASSHRRPGQGAPSRLQETQYF. In DNA form, the CDR3 reads TGTGCCAGCAGCCATCGGAGACCGGGACAGGGGGCACCCTCTCGGCTGCAAGAGACCCAGTACTTC.

The CDR3: CASSPRGLGTAVEQYF. CDR3 in DNA: TGTGCCAGCAGCCCAAGGGGACTAGGGACGGCTGTCGAGCAGTACTTC. V usage is TRBV14 and J usage is TRBJ2-7; the match to TRBD2 covers 8 bases. CDR1 is SGHDN and CDR2 is FVKESK in the germline V gene. The CDR3 extends over 16 amino acids. Trimming removed 4 bases from V and 6 bases from J; junction bases left unmatched: 14.

The chain employs TRBV5-6 and TRBJ1-5, with D unclear. The CDR3 covers 15 residues. Germline CDR1 reads SGHDT; CDR2 reads YYEEEE. Trimming left V 3 bases short and J 6 bases short, with 16 bases between. The CDR3 here is CASSSRVSSGQPQHF. CDR3 in DNA: TGTGCCAGCAGCTCCCGGGTCTCCTCGGGTCAGCCCCAGCATTTT.

V is TRBV5-4 and J is TRBJ2-1; 9 positions match TRBD2. V lost 9 bases to trimming and J lost 0 bases; unmatched junction nucleotides: 4. Germline CDR1 and CDR2: SGHNT and YYREEE (reference sequence). This CDR3 contains 14 residues. As DNA, the CDR3 is TGTGCCACTAATAGCGGGAGCTCCTACAATGAGCAGTTCTTC. This codes for CATNSGSSYNEQFF.

This chain joins TRBV2 and TRBJ2-3; tentative D call: TRBD1 (5 bases). Trimming removed 3 bases at V and 3 bases at J, with 16 bases between. This CDR3 comprises 16 residues. Germline CDR1 and CDR2: SNHLY and FYNNEI. CDR3 protein: CASSDPGIIRTDTQYF. The CDR3 DNA follows: TGTGCCAGCAGTGACCCAGGGATAATCCGAACAGATACGCAGTATTTT.

The chain is built from TRBV28 and TRBJ2-3; D might be TRBD1 (6 bases). Germline CDR1 and CDR2: MDHEN and SYDVKM. This CDR3 region has 15 residues. The ends were cut back, 3 bases at V and 2 bases at J, with 12 bases in the middle. This chain's CDR3 is CASSFYGQPTDTQYF. The CDR3 bases are TGTGCCAGCAGTTTTTACGGACAGCCCACAGATACGCAGTATTTT.

This chain uses TRBV28 with TRBJ2-2; 9 nucleotides align to TRBD1. There are 14 residues in the CDR3. The germline gives CDR1 MDHEN, CDR2 SYDVKM. Unmatched junction bases numbered 3, after V lost 6 bases and J lost 4 bases. The CDR3 DNA is TGTGCCAGCAGGGGGGGACAGGGCACCGGGGAGCTGTTTTTT. The encoded protein is CASRGGQGTGELFF. Full variable domain (rest looked up from reference TRBV28 and TRBJ2-2): DVKVTQSSRYLVKRTGEKVFLECVQDMDHENMFWYRQDPGLGLRLIYFSYDVKMKEKGDIPEGYSVSREKKERFSLILESASTNQTSMYLCASRGGQGTGELFFGEGSRLTVL.

This sequence joins TRBV2 and TRBJ2-3; D is unclear. V lost 5 bases, J lost 4 bases, and 4 bases lay in between. This CDR3 is built from 11 residues. Per the germline V gene, CDR1 is SNHLY and CDR2 is FYNNEI. As DNA, the CDR3 is TGTGCCAGCAGTCGTCCAGATACGCAGTATTTT. Residues: CASSRPDTQYF.

The chain uses TRBV5-1 and TRBJ1-1; tentative D call: TRBD1 (5 bases). Per the germline V gene, CDR1 is SGHRS and CDR2 is YFSETQ. This CDR3 is 13 amino acids long. V shed 5 bases and J shed 1 base, with 9 bases lying between them. Here the CDR3 DNA reads TGCGCCAGCAGACCACAGGCGAACACTGAAGCTTTCTTT. Translated: CASRPQANTEAFF.

The J gene is TRBJ2-1, the V gene TRBV27; D gene unclear. CDR3 length: 12 amino acids. V was cut by 6 bases and J by 9 bases, with 12 bases left in between. In germline, CDR1 is MNHEY, CDR2 SMNVEV (reference sequence). The CDR3 sequence is CASSPFFGEQFF. CDR3 coding DNA: TGTGCCAGCAGCCCCTTCTTTGGTGAGCAGTTCTTC.

The genes are TRBV7-9 and TRBJ2-5, with TRBD2 as a possible D gene (6 bases). The closer fit of TRBJ2-7 to the DNA end suggests the J call may be wrong. Germline V CDR1 and CDR2: SEHNR, FQNEAQ (reference sequence). The CDR3 sequence is 14 residues long. The CDR3 DNA sequence: TGTGCCAGCAGCCCAGGACTACCCTCCTACGAGCAGTACTTC. This translates into CASSPGLPSYEQYF.